These 2 T cell receptor beta chains originate from one sample sequenced in a study of cytomegalovirus exposure and HLA in healthy donors. Use of 60 Vbeta and 13 Jbeta primers characterized the PCR. Only in-frame clones appear in the TCRdb table, and some are missing; sequencing was by immunoSEQ multiplex PCR. The table has about 110,000 clones, around three quarters seen once; the top ten hold 2.5% to 3.5%. Sequencing was done on a sample of PBMCs. The origin of the receptors is a young woman in good health and CMV-seropositive.

The chain recombines TRBV7-2 with TRBJ2-2; TRBD2 matches 7 bases. CDR3 length: 16 amino acids. The germline V gene has CDR1 SGHTA and CDR2 FQGNSA. J lost 3 bases, V lost 0 bases, and 4 bases had no gene match. The CDR3 spells CASSLAAGDYTGELFF. The CDR3 nucleotides are TGTGCCAGCAGCTTAGCCGCGGGAGATTACACCGGGGAGCTGTTTTTT.

The V and J genes are TRBV7-9 and TRBJ2-7; perhaps TRBD1 as D (6 bases). CDR1 is SEHNR, CDR2 FQNEAQ, per germline (reference sequence). CDR3 length: 14 amino acids. The V end was cut by 5 bases, the J end by 2 bases, with 13 bases between. The CDR3: CASSRRDITYEQYF. The CDR3 bases are TGTGCCAGCAGCCGCCGGGACATTACCTACGAGCAGTACTTC. Using reference TRBV7-9 and TRBJ2-7 for the parts outside the CDR3, the full variable domain is DTGVSQNPRHKITKRGQNVTFRCDPISEHNRLYWYRQTLGQGPEFLTYFQNEAQLEKSRLLSDRFSAERPKGSFSTLEIQRTEQGDSAMYLCASSRRDITYEQYFGPGTRLTVT.